The T cell receptor beta chain described here comes from a study of cytomegalovirus exposure and HLA in healthy donors. PCR used 60 Vbeta primers and 13 Jbeta primers. Profiled with immunoSEQ multiplex PCR; TCRdb holds only in-frame clones, not every one. The data contain about 120,000 clones, roughly 76% of them singletons. V lost 3 bases to trimming and J lost 1 base, with 18 bases between them. CDR3 length: 17 amino acids. Germline-derived CDR1 and CDR2 are MGHRA and YSYEKL. Notes on this clone: Antigen unknown.

Study-level points and caveats: Another analysis was done later, and it associated around 15,000 TCR beta sequences with HLA alleles at 0.05 false discovery rate.

Sequenced sample: PBMCs. The V call is TRBV4-1, the J call TRBJ1-2, with D tentatively TRBD1 (6 bases). This clonotype was sampled from a woman in her thirties or forties in good health and CMV-seropositive. CDR3 DNA sequence: TGCGCCAGCAGCCAGTTATACAGGGAGGGCGGTAACTATGGCTACACCTTC. It specifies CASSQLYREGGNYGYTF.